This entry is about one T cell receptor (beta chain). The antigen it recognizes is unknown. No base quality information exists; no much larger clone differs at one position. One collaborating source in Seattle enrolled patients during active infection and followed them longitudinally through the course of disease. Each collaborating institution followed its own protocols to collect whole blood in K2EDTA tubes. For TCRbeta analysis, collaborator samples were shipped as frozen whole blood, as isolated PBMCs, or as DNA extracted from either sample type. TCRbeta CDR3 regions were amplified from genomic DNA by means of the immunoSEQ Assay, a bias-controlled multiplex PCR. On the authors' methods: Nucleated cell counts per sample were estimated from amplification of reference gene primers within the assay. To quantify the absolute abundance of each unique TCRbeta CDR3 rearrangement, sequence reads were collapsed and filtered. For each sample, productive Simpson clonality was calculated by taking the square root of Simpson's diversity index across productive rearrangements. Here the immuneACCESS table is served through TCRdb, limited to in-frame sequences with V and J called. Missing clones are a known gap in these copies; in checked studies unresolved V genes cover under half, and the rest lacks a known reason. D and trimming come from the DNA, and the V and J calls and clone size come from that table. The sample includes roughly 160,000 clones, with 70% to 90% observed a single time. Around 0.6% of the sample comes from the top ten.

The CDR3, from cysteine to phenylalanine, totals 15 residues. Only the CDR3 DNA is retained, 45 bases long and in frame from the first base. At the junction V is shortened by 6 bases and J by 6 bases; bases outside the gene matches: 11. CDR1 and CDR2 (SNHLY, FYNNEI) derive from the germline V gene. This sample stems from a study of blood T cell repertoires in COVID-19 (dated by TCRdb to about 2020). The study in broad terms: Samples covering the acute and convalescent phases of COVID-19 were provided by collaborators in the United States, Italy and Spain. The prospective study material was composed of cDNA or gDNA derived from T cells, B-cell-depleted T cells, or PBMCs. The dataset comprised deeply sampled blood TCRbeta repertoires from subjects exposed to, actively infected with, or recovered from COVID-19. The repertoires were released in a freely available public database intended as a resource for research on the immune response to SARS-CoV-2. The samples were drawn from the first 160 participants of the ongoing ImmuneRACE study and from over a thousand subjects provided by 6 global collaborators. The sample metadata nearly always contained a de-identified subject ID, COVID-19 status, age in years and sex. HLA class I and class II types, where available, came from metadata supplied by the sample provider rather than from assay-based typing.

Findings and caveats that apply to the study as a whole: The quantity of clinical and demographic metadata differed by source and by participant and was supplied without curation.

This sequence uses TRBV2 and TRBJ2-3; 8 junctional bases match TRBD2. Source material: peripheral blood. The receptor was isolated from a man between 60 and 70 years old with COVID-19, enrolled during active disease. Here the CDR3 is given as CASSPRGTGGDTQYF. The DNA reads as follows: TGTGCCAGCAGCCCGCGCGGGACGGGAGGGGATACGCAGTATTTT.